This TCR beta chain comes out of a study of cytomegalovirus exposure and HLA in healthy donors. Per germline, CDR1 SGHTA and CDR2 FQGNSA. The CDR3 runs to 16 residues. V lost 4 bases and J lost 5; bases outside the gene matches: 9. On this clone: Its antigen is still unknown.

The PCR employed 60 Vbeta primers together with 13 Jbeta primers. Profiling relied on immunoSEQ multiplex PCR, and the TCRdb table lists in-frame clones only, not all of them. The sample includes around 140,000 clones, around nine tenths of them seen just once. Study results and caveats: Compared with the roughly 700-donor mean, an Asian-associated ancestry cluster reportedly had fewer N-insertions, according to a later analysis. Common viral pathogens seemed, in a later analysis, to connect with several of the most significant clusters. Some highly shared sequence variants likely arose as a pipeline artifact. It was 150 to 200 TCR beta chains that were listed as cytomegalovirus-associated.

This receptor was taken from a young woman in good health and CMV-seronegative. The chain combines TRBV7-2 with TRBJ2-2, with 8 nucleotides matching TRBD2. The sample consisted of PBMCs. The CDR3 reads CASSSRGGLGTGELFF. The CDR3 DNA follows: TGTGCCAGCAGCTCCCGGGGGGGCCTGGGGACCGGGGAGCTGTTTTTT.